This TCR beta chain was found in a study of Graves' ophthalmopathy and Graves' hyperthyroidism. Per the germline V gene, CDR1 is SGHAT and CDR2 is FQNNGV. This CDR3 has 15 amino acids. Between the trimmed V and J ends, which lost 6 bases and 4 bases, there was a span of 18 bases. Researchers took RNA transcripts and amplified TCR beta CDR3 regions from them. The library came from an HTBI-primed first-round RT-PCR and a second-round multiplex PCR. Each CDR3 protein gets one entry after TCRdb re-called the multiplex PCR reads with MiXCR. This table holds about 210,000 distinct CDR3 sequences, under 30% found once. This clonotype was detected many times. No antigen is known for it. Ophthalmopathy was moderately-to-severely active, CAS at least 3, NOSPECS at least 4, lasting under 3 months. From fresh peripheral blood, under 12 ml in volume, the PBMCs were obtained. Points from the study as a whole: Most thyroid clonotypes with frequency above 0.001 were detected in blood too. Both a roughly 64% sensitivity and an approximately 76% specificity characterized the model's predictions of ophthalmopathy progression.

The rearrangement uses TRBV11-2 and TRBJ2-5; possible D gene TRBD1, 5 bases. The specimen sequenced was peripheral blood. This TCR was recovered from a man in his forties or fifties with Graves' ophthalmopathy. DNA for the CDR3: TGTGCCAGCAGGTCATCAGGGTCCCCTCGAGAGACCCAGTACTTC. As protein: CASRSSGSPRETQYF.